These 27 T cell receptor beta chains originate from one sample sequenced in a study of T cells after yellow fever vaccination. TCRdb passed the 5' RACE reads through MiXCR, listing each CDR3 protein once. The sample lists hundreds of thousands of distinct CDR3 sequences, about 4% occurring once. Source: PBMCs, taken 5 days after the yellow fever booster vaccination. The receptors stem from a man younger than 35 who received the YFV17D yellow fever vaccine.

The chain carries TRBV9 and TRBJ2-7; 8 positions match TRBD1. The CDR3 spans 20 residues. Germline CDR1 reads SGDLS; CDR2 reads YYNGEE. Trimming cost V 2 bases and J 1 base; bases outside gene matches: 20. The CDR3 reads CASSVRIRQGPPQPSYEQYV. The CDR3 nucleotides read TGTGCCAGCAGCGTCCGCATCAGACAGGGGCCACCGCAACCTTCCTACGAGCAGTACGTC.

This clonotype was seen only a few times. The chain combines TRBV10-3 with TRBJ2-1; D is undetermined. The CDR3 loop spans 15 amino acids. Between the trimmed V and J ends, which lost 3 bases and 5 bases, there was a span of 14 bases. Germline assignment: CDR1 ENHRY and CDR2 SYGVKD. CDR3 sequence: CAISDRVGRNNEQFF. Written as DNA, the CDR3 is TGTGCCATCAGTGATCGTGTGGGCAGGAACAATGAGCAGTTCTTC.

This clonotype has more than one count but fewer than ten. The V call is TRBV18, the J call TRBJ2-7, with TRBD2 identical over 9 bases. The germline gives CDR1 KGHSH, CDR2 LQKENI. Losses at the gene ends were 6 bases for V and 6 bases for J; bases not matched to a gene: 12. The CDR3 is made up of 15 amino acids. CDR3 nucleotides: TGTGCCAGCTCGAAGACTAGCGGCTTCTCTAGCGAGCAGTACGTC. This sequence encodes CASSKTSGFSSEQYV.

This clonotype occurred a few times. A read error is possible here, since a much larger clone lies one base away. The gene calls are TRBV7-2 and TRBJ2-1, with 10 bases identical to TRBD2. Germline V gives CDR1 SGHTA, CDR2 FQGNSA. The CDR3 spans 15 residues. V lost 5 bases, J lost 9 bases, and 10 bases stayed unmatched. In DNA form, the CDR3 reads TGTGCCAGCAGCCCACCCAAGCGGGGGGGTATTGAGCAGTTCTTC. Protein product: CASSPPKRGGIEQFF.

This clonotype was recorded a few times. This chain uses TRBV15 with TRBJ2-7; D might be TRBD1 or TRBD2, each matching 7 bases. The length of the CDR3 is 15 residues. The V and J ends lost 0 bases and 4 bases respectively, with 13 bases between them. Germline V gives CDR1 LNHNV, CDR2 YYDKDF (reference sequence). As DNA, the CDR3 is TGTGCCACCAGCAGAGATCCAGGGGGGGCGTACGAGCAGTACTTC. It yields the protein CATSRDPGGAYEQYF.

The genes are TRBV7-9 and TRBJ1-2, with unresolved D. Germline lookup yields CDR1 SEHNR and CDR2 FQNEAQ (reference sequence). This CDR3 has 14 residues. V lost 5 bases, J lost 6 bases, and 16 bases lay in between. The CDR3: CASSPAGGRDGYTF. CDR3 nucleotide sequence: TGTGCCAGCAGCCCGGCGGGAGGGAGGGATGGCTACACCTTC.

This clonotype was recorded a few times. Relative to the germline gene, one junction end is altered; a read error may explain this. The J gene is TRBJ2-7, the V gene TRBV7-6, with 7 bases fitting TRBD1. The CDR3 is 11 residues long. Germline CDR1 is SGHVS and CDR2 is FNYEAQ. In DNA form, the CDR3 reads TGTGCCAGCAGCGGTACACAGGGGTGGTCCTTC. The encoded protein is CASSGTQGWSF.

The chain links TRBV6-6 to TRBJ1-1; possibly TRBD1 for D (6 bases). Trimming removed 9 bases at V and 5 bases at J, with 16 bases between. CDR1 and CDR2 (germline): MNHNY, SVGAGI (reference sequence). The CDR3 is 13 amino acids. The CDR3, as DNA: TGTGCCAGTACCGGGACAAGGCTAACTGAAGCTTTCTTT. It yields the protein CASTGTRLTEAFF.

This clonotype was observed a few times. The chain joins TRBV5-5 to TRBJ2-1; maybe TRBD2 (7 bases). Looked up from germline, CDR1 is SGHKS and CDR2 is YYEKEE (reference sequence). V was pared by 4 bases and J by 9 bases, with 11 bases between. The CDR3 spans 12 residues. The CDR3 sequence: CASSTRGGEQFF. The CDR3 region has the DNA TGTGCCAGCAGCACGAGGGGGGGTGAGCAGTTCTTC.

This clonotype was detected only a few times. The J gene is TRBJ1-2, the V gene TRBV6-5, with TRBD1 as a possible D gene (6 bases). This CDR3 has 15 residues. Germline values: CDR1 MNHEY, CDR2 SVGAGI. The germline V and J ends were trimmed by 5 bases and 6 bases, with 19 bases remaining between them. The CDR3, as DNA: TGTGCCAGCAGTCGTACCAACAGGGTGAGCCATGGCTACACCTTC. Translation: CASSRTNRVSHGYTF.

This clonotype was seen more than once but under ten times. This chain links TRBV4-1 with TRBJ2-5; D assignment may be TRBD1 or TRBD2 (5 bases each). The CDR3 totals 17 residues. CDR1 and CDR2 from the germline V gene are MGHRA and YSYEKL. Between the trimmed V and J ends, which lost 1 base and 5 bases, there was a span of 20 bases. The CDR3 loop reads CASSQVMGVAGGETQYF. DNA for the CDR3: TGCGCCAGCAGCCAAGTAATGGGGGTCGCCGGTGGGGAGACCCAGTACTTC.

In this sample, this clonotype turned up many times. This chain uses TRBV7-2 with TRBJ1-5; D not resolved. The CDR3 has 14 amino acids. The V end was cut by 0 bases, the J end by 5 bases, with 8 bases between. Germline assignment: CDR1 SGHTA and CDR2 FQGNSA. The DNA for the CDR3 is TGTGCCAGCAGCTTAGCTCCGTTCTATCAGCCCCAGCATTTT. This sequence encodes CASSLAPFYQPQHF.

This clonotype has at least ten counts. The chain has TRBV4-1 and TRBJ2-3; no definite D call. Germline assignment: CDR1 MGHRA and CDR2 YSYEKL. The CDR3 is 16 amino acids. The V and J ends lost 1 base and 2 bases respectively, with 13 bases between them. CDR3 in amino acids: CASSQVRSLDTDTQYF. In DNA, the CDR3 is TGCGCCAGCAGCCAAGTACGTTCCCTGGACACAGATACGCAGTATTTT.

The chain carries TRBV5-4 and TRBJ1-6; 7 nucleotides agree with TRBD1. The V gene end was trimmed by 1 base and the J gene end by 7 bases; junction bases not matched to a gene: 8. The CDR3 spans 16 residues. Germline V gives CDR1 SGHNT, CDR2 YYREEE (reference sequence). CDR3 nucleotides: TGTGCCAGCAGCTTGAAAAGCGCAGGGGGAAATTCACCCCTCCACTTT. It specifies CASSLKSAGGNSPLHF.

V is TRBV24-1 and J is TRBJ1-5; TRBD1 matches at 8 bases. This CDR3 has 15 residues. Trimming at V came to 4 bases and at J to 9 bases, leaving 10 bases not matched to a gene. CDR1 and CDR2 (germline): KGHDR, SFDVKD. CDR3 bases: TGTGCCACCAGTGACCCCGGACAGGGCCAAGGGCCCCAGCATTTT. Translation: CATSDPGQGQGPQHF.

This clonotype was counted at least ten times. The chain joins TRBV5-1 to TRBJ1-2; TRBD1 aligns across 9 bases. CDR1 and CDR2 from the germline V gene are SGHRS and YFSETQ. Trimming at V came to 4 bases and at J to 7 bases, leaving 5 bases not matched to a gene. There are 13 residues in the CDR3. CDR3 nucleotides: TGCGCCAGCAGCGAGGGACAGGGAAGTGGCTACACCTTC. This gives the protein CASSEGQGSGYTF.

This chain links TRBV4-1 with TRBJ1-5, with D maybe TRBD1 (6 bases). This CDR3 comprises 15 residues. Germline CDR1 is MGHRA and CDR2 is YSYEKL. V gave up 3 bases and J gave up 0 bases, with 9 bases separating them. The CDR3 DNA follows: TGCGCCAGCAGCCAGAGGGGGGATAGCAATCAGCCCCAGCATTTT. As protein: CASSQRGDSNQPQHF.

This chain links TRBV3-1 with TRBJ2-1, with 8 nucleotides matching TRBD2. Germline-derived CDR1 and CDR2 are LGHDT and YNNKEL (reference sequence). The CDR3 covers 15 residues. After removal of 5 bases from V and 8 bases from J, the junction contained 11 bases not matched to a gene. In nucleotides, the CDR3 is TGTGCCAGCAGCGATGGGACTACCGGGGGGGATGAGCAGTTCTTC. Translation gives CASSDGTTGGDEQFF.

The table lists this clonotype with a few counts. The chain has TRBV7-9 and TRBJ2-7; D assignment may be TRBD1 or TRBD2 (6 bases each). CDR1 and CDR2 from the germline V gene are SEHNR and FQNEAQ (reference sequence). The V and J ends lost 5 bases and 2 bases respectively, with 19 bases between them. This CDR3 comprises 16 residues. The CDR3 protein is CASSQQGGPGPYEQYF. CDR3 DNA: TGTGCCAGCAGCCAACAGGGAGGCCCGGGACCCTACGAGCAGTACTTC.

This clonotype has more than one count but fewer than ten. The junction differs from germline at one of its ends, possibly a read error. The J gene is TRBJ2-3, the V gene TRBV7-9; weak D call: TRBD2 (7 bases). This CDR3 contains 12 residues. Germline V gene lookup returns CDR1 SEHNR and CDR2 FQNEAQ (reference sequence). Here the CDR3 reads CRVGGARDTQYF. The CDR3 bases are TGCAGGGTTGGGGGGGCCAGAGATACGCAGTATTTT. The whole variable domain, remainder taken from reference TRBV7-9 and TRBJ2-3, is DTGVSQNPRHKITKRGQNVTFRCDPISEHNRLYWYRQTLGQGPEFLTYFQNEAQLEKSRLLSDRFSAERPKGSFSTLEIQRTEQGDSAMYLCRVGGARDTQYFGPGTRLTVL.

This clonotype appeared many times. This chain joins TRBV7-3 and TRBJ1-1; no firm D call. Germline assignment: CDR1 SGHTA and CDR2 FQGTGA. This CDR3 contains 13 residues. V was trimmed by 5 bases and J by 0 bases, leaving 7 bases between them. Here the CDR3 DNA reads TGTGCCAGCAGCGCCGGTATGAACACTGAAGCTTTCTTT. Translating it yields CASSAGMNTEAFF.

This sequence joins TRBV2 and TRBJ1-6; TRBD1 aligns across 9 bases. Unmatched junction bases numbered 3, after V lost 6 bases and J lost 6 bases. Germline V lookup: CDR1 SNHLY, CDR2 FYNNEI. CDR3 size: 14 residues. The CDR3 DNA reads TGTGCCAGCAGAAAGGACAGGGGTAATTCACCCCTCCACTTT. This gives the protein CASRKDRGNSPLHF.

The chain joins TRBV10-3 to TRBJ1-2; 7 bases align to TRBD1. CDR3 length: 12 amino acids. CDR1 is ENHRY and CDR2 is SYGVKD in the germline V gene. Unmatched junction bases numbered 5, after V lost 7 bases and J lost 6 bases. The CDR3 sequence: CAITADRNGYTF. The CDR3 DNA reads TGTGCCATCACCGCGGACAGGAATGGCTACACCTTC.

In this sample, this clonotype turned up many times. V and J are TRBV28 and TRBJ2-3; D ambiguous. Germline loops: CDR1 MDHEN, CDR2 SYDVKM. The CDR3 length is 18 residues. Trimming removed 3 bases at V and 6 bases at J, with 25 bases between. The DNA for the CDR3 is TGTGCCAGCAGTTTCGATTCCCCGGGCATCGAAGAAGGGGATACGCAGTATTTT. This gives the protein CASSFDSPGIEEGDTQYF.

This clonotype turned up a few times. This chain uses TRBV6-1 with TRBJ2-7, with 9 bases fitting TRBD1. The CDR3 has 15 residues. The ends lost 5 bases at V and 5 bases at J; junction bases unmatched: 10. Germline CDR1 reads MNHNS; CDR2 reads SASEGT. The CDR3, as DNA: TGTGCCAGCAGTATACTCCGGGACAGGGTCCACGAGCAGTACTTC. It is translated as CASSILRDRVHEQYF.

There are a few counts of this clonotype. This rearrangement joins TRBV4-2 to TRBJ2-5; 8 nucleotides agree with TRBD2. V was pared by 4 bases and J by 5 bases, with 9 bases of the junction left unmatched. Germline CDR1 reads LGHNA; CDR2 reads YNFKEQ. This CDR3 is 15 amino acids long. CDR3: CASSPAGGAVETQYF. Written as DNA, the CDR3 is TGTGCCAGCAGCCCGGCCGGGGGGGCCGTGGAGACCCAGTACTTC.

This clonotype occurred a few times. This chain joins TRBV5-4 and TRBJ2-1, with D possibly called TRBD1 or TRBD2 (5 bases each). Germline loops: CDR1 SGHNT, CDR2 YYREEE (reference sequence). The CDR3 is 16 residues long. With 4 bases removed from V and 4 bases from J, the gap between germline ends came to 18 bases. CDR3 sequence reads: CASSRVSPGPYNEQFF. Written as DNA, the CDR3 is TGTGCCAGCAGCCGGGTCAGTCCGGGACCTTACAATGAGCAGTTCTTC.